Listed below are T cell receptor beta chains from one sample, sequenced in a study of blood T cell repertoires in COVID-19. Data came from immunoSEQ multiplex PCR; TCRdb stores just in-frame clones and leaves some out. Of around 220,000 clones listed, about nine tenths are singletons. The sample comprised peripheral blood. These receptors all come from a man aged 50-60 years with acute or convalescent COVID-19. Each CDR3 is given with its conserved first and last residue. Each record gives: CDR3 protein, CDR3 DNA, V gene, clone size, J gene, D gene. D genes are given only for firm matches. Where a row states a size, it is once, few, many or the class of an expanded clone; other rows omit it.

CSVRDTLNTGELFF | TGCAGCGTCCGGGACACCCTGAACACCGGGGAGCTGTTTTTT | TRBV29-1 | NA | TRBJ2-2 | NA
CASKLTGTEDNSPLHF | TGCGCCAGCAAACTGACCGGGACAGAAGATAATTCACCCCTCCACTTT | TRBV5-1 | NA | TRBJ1-6 | TRBD1
CASSEAGTSYNEQFF | TGTGCCAGCAGCGAAGCGGGTACCTCCTACAATGAGCAGTTCTTC | TRBV9 | NA | TRBJ2-1 | NA
CATSRDGPSGAKNIQYF | TGTGCCACCAGCAGAGATGGGCCGAGCGGGGCCAAAAACATTCAGTACTTC | TRBV15 | NA | TRBJ2-4 | NA
CASSYLGSSYNSPLHF | TGTGCCAGCAGTTACCTCGGGAGCTCCTATAATTCACCCCTCCACTTT | TRBV6-5 | NA | TRBJ1-6 | NA
CASSEQGSVDTQYF | TGTGCCAGCAGTGAACAGGGAAGCGTGGATACGCAGTATTTT | TRBV6-4 | few | TRBJ2-3 | NA
CASRGWDSTFF | TGTGCCAGCAGAGGATGGGACAGCACTTTCTTT | TRBV5-4 | NA | TRBJ1-1 | TRBD1
CASSAVNTGELFF | TGTGCCAGCAGTGCAGTGAACACCGGGGAGCTGTTTTTT | TRBV2 | NA | TRBJ2-2 | NA
CASSLSGTGGYSNQPQHF | TGTGCCAGCAGCTTGTCCGGGACAGGGGGTTATAGCAATCAGCCCCAGCATTTT | TRBV7-2 | NA | TRBJ1-5 | TRBD1
CASKIQGVENEQYF | TGTGCCAGCAAAATACAGGGGGTGGAAAACGAGCAGTACTTC | TRBV6-6 | NA | TRBJ2-7 | TRBD1
CASSLENGFRGEKLFF | TGTGCCAGCAGCTTGGAAAACGGATTTCGCGGTGAAAAACTGTTTTTT | TRBV5-4 | NA | TRBJ1-4 | NA
CASSLPGMGEKLFF | TGTGCCAGCAGCTTGCCGGGGATGGGGGAAAAACTGTTTTTT | TRBV5-4 | NA | TRBJ1-4 | NA
CASSLGLKETQYF | TGTGCCAGCAGCTTAGGCCTAAAAGAGACCCAGTACTTC | TRBV7-6 | NA | TRBJ2-5 | NA
CAISERGGATNTGELFF | TGTGCCATCAGTGAGCGGGGAGGGGCGACGAACACCGGGGAGCTGTTTTTT | TRBV10-3 | NA | TRBJ2-2 | TRBD2
CASSQDYRTGVYEQFF | TGTGCCAGCAGCCAAGATTACAGGACAGGTGTCTATGAGCAGTTCTTC | TRBV4-2 | NA | TRBJ2-1 | TRBD1
CASSDGQGAMAEAFF | TGTGCCAGCAGTGATGGACAGGGGGCTATGGCTGAAGCTTTCTTT | TRBV6-1 | NA | TRBJ1-1 | TRBD1
CASSAGSSSGGQWNQYF | TGTGCCAGTAGTGCCGGGTCATCTTCAGGGGGACAGTGGAACCAGTACTTC | TRBV19 | NA | TRBJ2-5 | TRBD1
CASSQDIQVGYTF | TGTGCCAGCAGCCAAGATATACAGGTTGGCTACACCTTC | TRBV3-1/TRBV3-2 | NA | TRBJ1-2 | NA
CASSQGRRLSSGNTIYF | TGTGCCAGCAGCCAGGGCCGTCGGTTATCTTCTGGAAACACCATATATTTT | TRBV3-1/TRBV3-2 | once | TRBJ1-3 | NA
CAVGHQRASGELFF | TGTGCCGTTGGCCACCAGCGGGCCAGCGGGGAGCTGTTTTTT | TRBV27 | few | TRBJ2-2 | NA
CASSLEPSGGMGAQYF | TGTGCCAGCAGCTTAGAACCTAGCGGAGGGATGGGGGCCCAGTACTTC | TRBV7-2 | NA | TRBJ2-5 | TRBD2
CASSGTRRYGYTF | TGTGCCAGCAGTGGGACACGCCGCTATGGCTACACCTTC | TRBV12-3/TRBV12-4 | NA | TRBJ1-2 | NA
CASRPQDRVGTEAFF | TGTGCCAGCAGGCCTCAGGACAGGGTCGGAACTGAAGCTTTCTTT | TRBV6-5 | once | TRBJ1-1 | TRBD1
CATPGQRTSQPQHF | TGCGCCACCCCCGGACAGAGGACGAGTCAGCCCCAGCATTTT | TRBV5-1 | NA | TRBJ1-5 | NA